The next 5 T cell receptor beta chains were all read from a single sample in a study of beta chain features in type 1 diabetes (dated by TCRdb to about 2018). Overall results and qualifications from the work: In all four CD4+ subsets, TCRB CDR3 length was moderately but significantly shorter in type 1 diabetes patients.

No antigens are known for them. The library was prepared using the immunoSEQ multiplex PCR assay. The entire amount of isolated RNA was reverse transcribed using the High Capacity cDNA Reverse Transcription Kit, so the sequenced TCRB transcripts were expressed ones. TCRdb carries this immuneACCESS record with in-frame sequences only. Its versions omit some clonotypes, under half of them owing to an unresolved V gene in the studies checked, with the rest unexplained. This sample lists more than 100,000 clones; 25% to 35% were detected once. The top ten clones comprise 0.5% to 0.55% of the sample. Sequencing used central memory CD4+ T cells from blood. These receptors were collected from a woman younger than 30 with type 1 diabetes.

The rearrangement joins TRBV11-3 to TRBJ2-1, with 12 bases lining up with TRBD2. CDR3 length: 18 amino acids. With 1 base clipped from V and 10 bases from J, the junction kept 14 bases outside the gene matches. The germline V gene has CDR1 SGHNT and CDR2 YENEEA. Here the CDR3 reads CASSLGKHRLAGALEQFF. The CDR3 coding sequence is TGTGCCAGCAGCTTAGGTAAACATCGACTAGCGGGAGCTCTAGAGCAGTTCTTC. Looking up the rest from reference TRBV11-3 and TRBJ2-1 gives the full variable domain: EAGVVQSPRYKIIEKKQPVAFWCNPISGHNTLYWYLQNLGQGPELLIRYENEEAVDDSQLPKDRFSAERLKGVDSTLKIQPAELGDSAVYLCASSLGKHRLAGALEQFFGPGTRLTVL.

The chain joins TRBV18 to TRBJ2-5; 9 bases fit TRBD2. The length of the CDR3 is 13 residues. From germline, CDR1 is KGHSH and CDR2 LQKENI. J gave up 5 bases and V 4 bases, and 2 bases lay outside the gene matches. The CDR3 spells CASSQTSGETQYF. The CDR3 bases are TGTGCCAGCTCACAAACTAGCGGGGAGACCCAGTACTTC.

The V call is TRBV11-3, the J call TRBJ2-1; 7 nucleotides line up with TRBD2. The CDR3 is 18 amino acids. CDR1 is SGHNT, CDR2 YENEEA, per germline. After removal of 1 base from V and 1 base from J, the junction contained 10 bases not matched to a gene. CDR3 DNA sequence: TGTGCCAGCAGCTTAGTAGCCGAACGGGGGGTTTCCTACAATGAGCAGTTCTTC. It translates to CASSLVAERGVSYNEQFF.

CDR3 loop: CASSPGTGPYNEQFF. The CDR3 nucleotides are TGTGCCAGCAGCCCCGGGACAGGGCCCTACAATGAGCAGTTCTTC. V usage is TRBV5-4 and J usage is TRBJ2-1; 9 nucleotides match TRBD1. CDR1 and CDR2 from the germline V gene are SGHNT and YYREEE (reference sequence). The CDR3 consists of 15 residues. V shed 4 bases and J 2 bases; nucleotides not matched to a gene: 4.

This CDR3 is CARTSLRERGYEQYV. The CDR3 nucleotides are TGTGCCAGGACCTCTTTAAGGGAGCGGGGCTACGAGCAGTACGTC. The chain employs TRBV28 and TRBJ2-7; 7 bases align to TRBD2. CDR1 and CDR2 from the germline V gene are MDHEN and SYDVKM. V was pared by 9 bases and J by 3 bases, with 14 bases of the junction left unmatched. CDR3 size: 15 residues.